This entry lists 14 T cell receptor beta chains sequenced from one sample in a study of long-term antiretroviral therapy in people with HIV. With survey level as its setting, the immunoSEQ assay was v3.0. Assay used: immunoSEQ multiplex PCR; TCRdb lists only in-frame clones, some missing. Here the sample spans about 27,000 clones, roughly four fifths being singletons. The sample here was unsorted PBMCs, taken 0.8 years before starting antiretroviral therapy. The receptors originated from a man between 18 and 35 years old with HIV.

The chain recombines TRBV19 with TRBJ1-5; D not certain. V was shortened by 5 bases and J by 4 bases, with 12 bases between the two germline ends. The CDR3 sequence is 14 residues long. CDR1 and CDR2 (germline): LNHDA, SQIVND (reference sequence). For the CDR3, the DNA is TGTGCCAGTAGTTATAGAGGCTGGAATCAGCCCCAGCATTTT. The encoded protein is CASSYRGWNQPQHF. Full variable domain (missing parts from reference TRBV19 and TRBJ1-5): DGGITQSPKYLFRKEGQNVTLSCEQNLNHDAMYWYRQDPGQGLRLIYYSQIVNDFQKGDIAEGYSVSREKKESFPLTVTSAQKNPTAFYLCASSYRGWNQPQHFGDGTRLSIL.

The chain combines TRBV6-6 with TRBJ2-7; 14 bases are a match to TRBD2. Germline CDR1 MNHNY, CDR2 SVGAGI (reference sequence). The length of the CDR3 is 16 residues. The V gene end was trimmed by 6 bases and the J gene end by 6 bases; junction bases not matched to a gene: 10. The CDR3 bases are TGTGCCAGCAGCCAGGGGACTAGCGGGGGATCTCCCGAGCAGTACTTC. Translation gives CASSQGTSGGSPEQYF.

V and J are TRBV5-1 and TRBJ2-7; TRBD2 is a possible D gene (5 bases). The CDR3 is 13 residues long. Germline V gene data show CDR1 as SGHRS and CDR2 as YFSETQ. V shed 3 bases and J shed 4 bases, with 11 bases lying between them. The CDR3 is CASSSGNEYEQYF. The CDR3 DNA reads as TGCGCCAGCAGCTCGGGGAACGAGTACGAGCAGTACTTC. Full variable domain (outside the CDR3, taken from reference TRBV5-1 and TRBJ2-7): KAGVTQTPRYLIKTRGQQVTLSCSPISGHRSVSWYQQTPGQGLQFLFEYFSETQRNKGNFPGRFSGRQFSNSRSEMNVSTLELGDSALYLCASSSGNEYEQYFGPGTRLTVT.

The CDR3 reads CASRPIAGGVYEQYF. The CDR3 DNA reads TGTGCCAGCAGACCAATAGCGGGAGGAGTCTACGAGCAGTACTTC. The J gene is TRBJ2-7, the V gene TRBV6-5, with TRBD2 identical over 10 bases. The junction had 8 bases not matched to a gene; V was cut back by 6 bases and J by 3 bases. Germline assignment: CDR1 MNHEY and CDR2 SVGAGI. There are 15 residues in the CDR3.

This chain links TRBV27 with TRBJ2-7, with D possibly being TRBD1 (6 bases). Germline values: CDR1 MNHEY, CDR2 SMNVEV (reference sequence). V was cut by 2 bases and J by 0 bases, with 11 bases left in between. CDR3 length equals 15 residues. CDR3 region: CASSLKQGFSYEQYF. The CDR3 nucleotides read TGTGCCAGCAGTTTAAAACAGGGCTTCTCCTACGAGCAGTACTTC.

J is TRBJ2-7 and V is TRBV6-6; 8 nucleotides match TRBD1. Germline V lookup: CDR1 MNHNY, CDR2 SVGAGI (reference sequence). V shed 4 bases, J shed 2 bases, and the junction held 10 bases outside the gene matches. This CDR3 is built from 16 residues. The CDR3 bases are TGTGCCAGCAGTTCCGGCCCTGGGACAGGCCCCTACGAGCAGTACTTC. Its protein is CASSSGPGTGPYEQYF.

The V call is TRBV19, the J call TRBJ1-1; D remains ambiguous. Trimming took off 3 bases at V and 2 bases at J, with 10 bases between the two ends. Germline V gene lookup returns CDR1 LNHDA and CDR2 SQIVND (reference sequence). The CDR3 has 14 amino acids. The CDR3 region has the DNA TGTGCCAGTAGTATGACGGGAGGAAACACTGAAGCTTTCTTT. Encoded protein: CASSMTGGNTEAFF.

This clone was recorded once. The genes are TRBV30 and TRBJ1-1; D unclear. From germline, CDR1 is GTSNPN and CDR2 SVGIG (reference sequence). Trimming removed 0 bases from V and 4 bases from J, with 9 bases in between. This CDR3 region has 13 residues. CDR3 sequence reads: CAWSVARSTEAFF. The DNA for the CDR3 is TGTGCCTGGAGTGTGGCGCGTAGCACTGAAGCTTTCTTT.

The rearrangement links TRBV9 to TRBJ1-2; 7 bases fit TRBD1. CDR1 is SGDLS, CDR2 YYNGEE, per germline. V trimming: 4 bases; J trimming: 3 bases; junction bases outside the gene matches: 12. The length of the CDR3 is 16 residues. The CDR3 DNA is TGTGCCAGCAGCCCCCCGGTGGGACAGCATCACTATGGCTACACCTTC. It translates to CASSPPVGQHHYGYTF.

The rearrangement uses TRBV25-1 and TRBJ2-1, with a possible D match to TRBD1 (6 bases). The V end was cut by 2 bases, the J end by 5 bases, with 13 bases between. This CDR3 is built from 15 residues. Germline V gene lookup returns CDR1 MGHDK and CDR2 SYGVNS. For the CDR3, the DNA is TGTGCCAGCAGTGAACACAGGGCGGGTAACAATGAGCAGTTCTTC. It translates to CASSEHRAGNNEQFF.

This clone was observed a few times. This chain joins TRBV4-1 and TRBJ1-6; TRBD1 agrees at 10 bases. Germline loops: CDR1 MGHRA, CDR2 YSYEKL. Unmatched junction bases numbered 3, after V lost 5 bases and J lost 5 bases. CDR3 length: 15 residues. DNA of the CDR3: TGCGCCAGCAGCTCCGGGACAGGGGATAATTCACCCCTCCACTTT. Amino acids: CASSSGTGDNSPLHF.

This clone was seen a few times. This sequence joins TRBV7-2 and TRBJ1-5; D is possibly TRBD1 (6 bases). The germline gives CDR1 SGHTA, CDR2 FQGNSA. The germline V and J ends were trimmed by 5 bases and 9 bases, with 17 bases remaining between them. The CDR3 sequence is 14 residues long. CDR3 coding DNA: TGTGCCAGCAGCATCAGGGGACCCGAGGCGCCCCAGCATTTT. It codes for CASSIRGPEAPQHF.

The V gene is TRBV7-3, the J gene TRBJ2-2, with TRBD2 identical over 8 bases. Germline CDR1 is SGHTA and CDR2 is FQGTGA. The J segment lost 0 bases and the V segment lost 5 bases, leaving 5 bases of the junction unmatched. This CDR3 has 16 residues. The CDR3 nucleotides are TGTGCCAGCAGCCAGACTAGCGCCTCGAACACCGGGGAGCTGTTTTTT. Amino acid sequence: CASSQTSASNTGELFF.

The chain couples TRBV7-8 to TRBJ1-1; 11 nucleotides agree with TRBD1. V lost 3 bases and J lost 2; bases outside the gene matches: 8. The CDR3 has 17 amino acids. Germline V CDR1 and CDR2: SGHVS, FQNEAQ. As DNA, the CDR3 is TGTGCCAGCAGCTTGGACAGGGGGCGCAGGGGTAACACTGAAGCTTTCTTT. Its translation: CASSLDRGRRGNTEAFF.